This T cell receptor beta chain was sequenced for a study of T cell responses to AZD1222 COVID-19 vaccine. Study summary: Analysis merged second doses at about 4 or about 12 weeks. The study, taken as a whole, reports: The peak T cell response came first, and repertoires were sampled only after it.

V lost 7 bases, J lost 4 bases, and 6 bases stayed unmatched. The CDR3 is 13 amino acids. This table comes from immunoSEQ multiplex PCR, and its TCRdb copy is limited to in-frame clones, with some not included. The sample contains about 120,000 clones, 80% to 90% of which appear only once. As to this clone: What it binds is not known.

The clonotype was recovered from an adult in good health. The chain employs TRBV12-3 or TRBV12-4 and TRBJ2-5; 7 nucleotides match TRBD2. The specimen was peripheral blood, collected on day 0 of AZD1222 vaccination. DNA for the CDR3: TGTGCCAGCACTTTGGGGGGGGGAGAGACCCAGTACTTC. This encodes CASTLGGGETQYF.